The 30 T cell receptor beta chains in this list originate from one sample, sequenced in a study of blood T cell repertoires in COVID-19. The repertoire was sequenced with immunoSEQ multiplex PCR; TCRdb's copy has only in-frame clones and lacks some. The sample yields over 130,000 clones, 70% to 80% seen once. Material: peripheral blood. The receptors come from a woman between 45 and 60 years old with active or convalescent COVID-19.

The chain employs TRBV2 and TRBJ1-1; the D gene is possibly TRBD1 (6 bases). Germline loops: CDR1 SNHLY, CDR2 FYNNEI. Deletions cut 1 base from V and 3 bases from J, with 9 bases between. CDR3 size: 14 residues. CDR3 sequence: CASSEVGADTEAFF. In DNA form, the CDR3 reads TGTGCCAGCAGTGAAGTGGGGGCGGACACTGAAGCTTTCTTT.

The J gene is TRBJ1-2, the V gene TRBV6-1; 9 bases fit TRBD1. This CDR3 is 18 amino acids long. V gave up 0 bases and J gave up 4 bases; unmatched junction bases: 12. Germline V CDR1 and CDR2: MNHNS, SASEGT. The CDR3 DNA sequence: TGTGCCAGCAGTGAAGCCGGACCTGGGACAGGGAGGGCCTATGGCTACACCTTC. Encoded protein: CASSEAGPGTGRAYGYTF.

This clone was seen ten or more times. The V and J genes are TRBV27 and TRBJ1-5, with D possibly matching TRBD1 (5 bases). Between the trimmed V and J ends, which lost 4 bases and 2 bases, there was a span of 15 bases. This CDR3 has 16 residues. Germline CDR1 and CDR2: MNHEY and SMNVEV (reference sequence). The CDR3 region has the DNA TGTGCCAGCAGTTCCATCGCAGGGAATGGCAATCAGCCCCAGCATTTT. This sequence encodes CASSSIAGNGNQPQHF.

The chain has TRBV6-5 and TRBJ2-7; 7 nucleotides align to TRBD1. V lost 6 bases and J lost 3; bases outside the gene matches: 5. The CDR3 has 13 amino acids. Germline CDR1 is MNHEY and CDR2 is SVGAGI. CDR3 nucleotide sequence: TGTGCCAGCAGACGACAGGGCCTCTACGAGCAGTACTTC. It encodes CASRRQGLYEQYF.

The rearrangement joins TRBV4-3 to TRBJ2-5; a weak D match, TRBD2 (6 bases). Germline V gene lookup returns CDR1 LGHNA and CDR2 YSLEER. V was trimmed by 6 bases and J by 2 bases, leaving 10 bases between them. This CDR3 comprises 13 residues. The CDR3 sequence: CASSRDFQETQYF. In nucleotides, the CDR3 is TGCGCCAGCAGTCGGGACTTTCAAGAGACCCAGTACTTC.

In nucleotides, the CDR3 is TGTGCCAGCAGCCACCTCACCTCTCCGGACAGACTCTACCTCTACGAGCAGTACTTC. Protein sequence: CASSHLTSPDRLYLYEQYF. The V call is TRBV14, the J call TRBJ2-7; weak D call: TRBD1 (6 bases). The CDR3 spans 19 residues. V was clipped by 3 bases and J by 3 bases, with 27 bases between them. CDR1 and CDR2 from the germline V gene are SGHDN and FVKESK.

This chain joins TRBV13 and TRBJ2-1; TRBD2 matches at 11 bases. Germline values: CDR1 PRHDT, CDR2 FYEKMQ (reference sequence). The length of the CDR3 is 16 residues. V shed 0 bases, J shed 12 bases, and the junction held 10 bases outside the gene matches. The CDR3 protein is CASSLGGLAEGFSQFF. The CDR3 bases are TGTGCCAGCAGCTTAGGGGGACTAGCGGAGGGGTTTTCGCAGTTCTTC. The whole variable domain, remainder taken from reference TRBV13 and TRBJ2-1, is AAGVIQSPRHLIKEKRETATLKCYPIPRHDTVYWYQQGPGQDPQFLISFYEKMQSDKGSIPDRFSAQQFSDYHSELNMSSLELGDSALYFCASSLGGLAEGFSQFFGPGTRLTVL.

This clone has only a few counts. This chain joins TRBV7-9 and TRBJ2-7, with 9 bases that match TRBD1. CDR1 and CDR2 (germline): SEHNR, FQNEAQ (reference sequence). The CDR3 runs to 15 residues. V trimming: 2 bases; J trimming: 6 bases; junction bases outside the gene matches: 8. The CDR3 region is CASSLMTGGPGEQYF. Written as DNA, the CDR3 is TGTGCCAGCAGCTTAATGACAGGGGGACCGGGCGAGCAGTACTTC.

This CDR3 is CASSWAGGITGELFF. Written as DNA, the CDR3 is TGTGCCAGCAGCTGGGCGGGGGGCATCACCGGGGAGCTGTTTTTT. The J gene is TRBJ2-2, the V gene TRBV3-1 (or the pseudogene TRBV3-2), with 8 nucleotides matching TRBD2. V shed 5 bases and J 4 bases; nucleotides not matched to a gene: 6. Germline assignment: CDR1 LGHDT and CDR2 YNNKEL (reference sequence). The CDR3 contains 15 residues.

This rearrangement joins TRBV4-3 to TRBJ1-4, with D possibly TRBD1 on 5 matching bases. V shed 1 base and J shed 0 bases, with 18 bases lying between them. The germline gives CDR1 LGHNA, CDR2 YSLEER. This CDR3 spans 19 amino acids. The CDR3 loop is CASSQAPRQGGATNEKLFF. The CDR3, as DNA: TGCGCCAGCAGCCAAGCCCCGCGGCAGGGCGGCGCAACTAATGAAAAACTGTTTTTT.

V is TRBV19 and J is TRBJ2-3; possible D gene TRBD2, 5 bases. In germline, CDR1 is LNHDA, CDR2 SQIVND (reference sequence). V was cut by 0 bases and J by 5 bases, with 9 bases left in between. The CDR3 sequence is 14 residues long. CDR3 protein: CASSIDLAEDTQYF. In DNA form, the CDR3 reads TGTGCCAGTAGTATAGATCTAGCCGAAGATACGCAGTATTTT. Full variable domain (rest looked up from reference TRBV19 and TRBJ2-3): DGGITQSPKYLFRKEGQNVTLSCEQNLNHDAMYWYRQDPGQGLRLIYYSQIVNDFQKGDIAEGYSVSREKKESFPLTVTSAQKNPTAFYLCASSIDLAEDTQYFGPGTRLTVL.

This chain connects TRBV30 to TRBJ1-1; D gene uncertain. Looked up from germline, CDR1 is GTSNPN and CDR2 is SVGIG (reference sequence). The CDR3 consists of 12 residues. Trimming left V 3 bases short and J 5 bases short, with 10 bases between. The CDR3 protein is CAWSSEETEAFF. In nucleotides, the CDR3 is TGTGCCTGGAGCTCGGAGGAGACTGAAGCTTTCTTT.

The CDR3 reads CASSWAGTKGETQYF. CDR3 bases: TGTGCCAGCAGTTGGGCGGGAACAAAGGGAGAGACCCAGTACTTC. This chain connects TRBV6-5 to TRBJ2-5, with D possibly TRBD2 on 6 matching bases. Germline-derived CDR1 and CDR2 are MNHEY and SVGAGI. The CDR3 is 15 amino acids. V lost 4 bases and J lost 4, with 16 bases in between.

The chain joins TRBV29-1 to TRBJ2-3, with D maybe TRBD2 (6 bases). There are 16 residues in the CDR3. Germline lookup yields CDR1 SQVTM and CDR2 ANQGSEA. Between the trimmed V and J ends, which lost 4 bases and 0 bases, there was a span of 17 bases. The CDR3 DNA is TGCAGCGTTGGAAGACAGCCGGGAGCTAGCACAGATACGCAGTATTTT. Its protein product is CSVGRQPGASTDTQYF.

The V call is TRBV19, the J call TRBJ2-6, with 7 nucleotides matching TRBD1. This CDR3 has 17 amino acids. The germline V gene encodes CDR1 LNHDA and CDR2 SQIVND (reference sequence). J lost 0 bases, V lost 6 bases, and 8 bases had no gene match. The CDR3 protein is CASRGDRASSGANVLTF. The CDR3 DNA sequence: TGTGCCAGTAGGGGAGACAGGGCAAGCTCTGGGGCCAACGTCCTGACTTTC.

The rearrangement uses TRBV28 and TRBJ1-5, with unresolved D. With 1 base removed from V and 0 bases from J, the gap between germline ends came to 10 bases. The CDR3 is 16 amino acids. The germline CDR1 and CDR2 sequences are MDHEN and SYDVKM. The CDR3 DNA follows: TGTGCCAGCAGTTTATTTGCAGGTCATAGCAATCAGCCCCAGCATTTT. Its translation is CASSLFAGHSNQPQHF.

The genes are TRBV18 and TRBJ1-2, with D possibly TRBD1 on 5 matching bases. The CDR3 contains 15 residues. CDR1 and CDR2 from the germline V gene are KGHSH and LQKENI. Trimming stripped 3 bases from V and 0 bases from J, with 11 bases between. CDR3 in amino acids: CASSPEGTPNYGYTF. The CDR3 DNA sequence: TGTGCCAGCTCACCGGAGGGGACCCCTAACTATGGCTACACCTTC.

Concerning this clone itself: This specimen includes other DNA sequences encoding the same CDR3. This chain links TRBV7-9 with TRBJ1-2, with D possibly being TRBD1 (6 bases). The V gene's germline CDR1 is SEHNR and CDR2 FQNEAQ (reference sequence). Trimming shortened V by 3 bases and J by 0 bases, and 8 bases separated the two germline ends. This CDR3 spans 14 amino acids. CDR3 residues: CASSLTGANYGYTF. The CDR3 DNA follows: TGTGCCAGCAGCTTGACAGGAGCTAACTATGGCTACACCTTC.

The chain links TRBV5-6 to TRBJ2-4; possibly TRBD1 for D (6 bases). Trimming removed 7 bases at V and 8 bases at J, with 16 bases between. This CDR3 has 13 amino acids. Germline loops: CDR1 SGHDT, CDR2 YYEEEE. The CDR3 loop reads CASRRAGVDIQYF. The CDR3 DNA reads as TGTGCCAGCCGAAGGGCAGGGGTGGACATTCAGTACTTC.

V is TRBV27 and J is TRBJ2-3; a weak D match, TRBD2 (6 bases). V lost 5 bases and J 5 bases, leaving 17 bases between the germline ends. The CDR3 runs 15 residues. Germline-derived CDR1 and CDR2 are MNHEY and SMNVEV (reference sequence). The CDR3 region has the DNA TGTGCCAGCAGTCCTAGGAGGCAGGGAGGAGATACGCAGTATTTT. This sequence encodes CASSPRRQGGDTQYF.

In its sample, this clone was seen once. This chain links TRBV27 with TRBJ1-2; the match to TRBD1 covers 7 bases. After removal of 5 bases from V and 2 bases from J, the junction contained 11 bases not matched to a gene. The CDR3 sequence is 16 residues long. Germline V gene lookup returns CDR1 MNHEY and CDR2 SMNVEV (reference sequence). The CDR3 DNA is TGTGCCAGCAGTCTAAGGGCCGGGACAGCAAACTATGGCTACACCTTC. Translation gives CASSLRAGTANYGYTF.

The gene calls are TRBV28 and TRBJ1-2; TRBD1 matches 11 bases. The CDR3 runs to 14 residues. V was clipped by 6 bases and J by 9 bases; unmatched bases: 9. CDR1 is MDHEN, CDR2 SYDVKM, per germline. Written as DNA, the CDR3 is TGTGCCAGCAGACCCGGACAGGGGGCGGTTCGCTACACCTTC. It codes for CASRPGQGAVRYTF.

This chain uses TRBV5-5 with TRBJ1-5; D is perhaps TRBD1 (5 bases). V was pared by 0 bases and J by 5 bases, with 12 bases between. CDR3 size: 15 residues. CDR1 and CDR2 from the germline V gene are SGHKS and YYEKEE (reference sequence). CDR3 nucleotide sequence: TGTGCCAGCAGCTTGGTATGGGAAGGGGATCAGCCCCAGCATTTT. Protein: CASSLVWEGDQPQHF.

The chain couples TRBV30 to TRBJ2-1, with 9 bases lining up with TRBD2. Losses at the gene ends were 2 bases for V and 2 bases for J; bases not matched to a gene: 4. Germline values: CDR1 GTSNPN, CDR2 SVGIG (reference sequence). This CDR3 spans 15 amino acids. The DNA for the CDR3 is TGTGCCTGGAGTCCTAAGCGGGAGGCCTACAATGAGCAGTTCTTC. Translating it yields CAWSPKREAYNEQFF.

V gene TRBV19 combines with J gene TRBJ2-3; maybe TRBD1 (6 bases). Germline V gives CDR1 LNHDA, CDR2 SQIVND (reference sequence). Trimming took off 0 bases at V and 5 bases at J, with 15 bases between the two ends. This CDR3 has 16 residues. CDR3 loop: CASSIESVPGVDTQYF. Written as DNA, the CDR3 is TGTGCCAGTAGTATAGAGTCGGTTCCAGGGGTAGATACGCAGTATTTT.

This clone was detected a few times. The rearrangement uses TRBV7-9 and TRBJ1-5; D unresolved. This CDR3 is 15 amino acids long. V was clipped by 1 base and J by 8 bases, with 15 bases between them. CDR1 SEHNR and CDR2 FQNEAQ come from the germline V gene (reference sequence). The CDR3 protein is CASSLGNNRREPQHF. CDR3 in DNA: TGTGCCAGCAGCTTAGGAAATAATCGGAGAGAGCCCCAGCATTTT.

CDR3 in DNA: TGTGCCAGCAGCATTAGCGGGAGCTCCTACAATGAGCAGTTCTTC. Its translation is CASSISGSSYNEQFF. The rearrangement uses TRBV7-9 and TRBJ2-1, with 9 bases aligning to TRBD2. The CDR3 has 15 residues. After removal of 5 bases from V and 0 bases from J, the junction contained 2 bases not matched to a gene. Germline-derived CDR1 and CDR2 are SEHNR and FQNEAQ (reference sequence).

In regard to this clone: Other nucleotide sequences from this sample produce the same CDR3. This chain uses TRBV6-5 with TRBJ2-7; 10 nucleotides match TRBD1. V gave up 4 bases and J gave up 3 bases; unmatched junction bases: 3. Germline V gene data show CDR1 as MNHEY and CDR2 as SVGAGI. This CDR3 is built from 14 residues. The CDR3 bases are TGTGCCAGCAGTTTCCGGGACAGGGGCTACGAGCAGTACTTC. It yields the protein CASSFRDRGYEQYF.

In its sample, this clone was seen a few times. The chain joins TRBV7-9 to TRBJ1-1; 8 nucleotides match TRBD1. V was clipped by 2 bases and J by 6 bases; unmatched bases: 5. The V gene's germline CDR1 is SEHNR and CDR2 FQNEAQ (reference sequence). The CDR3 spans 14 residues. CDR3 in DNA: TGTGCCAGCAGCTTAACCGGGACAGGCGCTGAAGCTTTCTTT. Its translation is CASSLTGTGAEAFF.

The V gene is TRBV29-1, the J gene TRBJ2-7, with D possibly being TRBD2 (5 bases). The CDR3 has 13 residues. CDR1 is SQVTM, CDR2 ANQGSEA, per germline. Trimming removed 3 bases at V and 7 bases at J, with 16 bases between. CDR3 DNA sequence: TGCAGCGTTGAGGAAAAAAGGACGGGAGAGCAGTACTTC. Amino acid sequence: CSVEEKRTGEQYF.